The 8 T cell receptor beta chains listed next were all sequenced from one sample in a study of blood T cell repertoires in COVID-19. The protocol was immunoSEQ multiplex PCR, while the TCRdb copy is restricted to in-frame clones and leaves out a portion. The profile shows about 140,000 clones, roughly 77% of them singletons. Material for sequencing was peripheral blood. The receptors here all came from a man in his sixties with acute or convalescent COVID-19.

This clone was observed a few times. This sequence joins TRBV3-1 (or the pseudogene TRBV3-2) and TRBJ1-2; no firm D call. This CDR3 is built from 15 residues. V was pared by 1 base and J by 0 bases, with 9 bases between. Germline V CDR1 and CDR2: LGHDT, YNNKEL (reference sequence). CDR3 sequence (DNA): TGTGCCAGCAGCCAAGGTTTGACTTCTAACTATGGCTACACCTTC. Its protein product is CASSQGLTSNYGYTF.

The CDR3 reads CASSVTGHPYEQYF. The CDR3 nucleotides read TGTGCCAGCAGCGTTACGGGACACCCTTACGAGCAGTACTTC. V usage is TRBV9 and J usage is TRBJ2-7; D may be TRBD1 (6 bases). The CDR3 spans 14 residues. Germline assignment: CDR1 SGDLS and CDR2 YYNGEE. Trimming took off 2 bases at V and 4 bases at J, with 13 bases between the two ends.

The chain couples TRBV16 to TRBJ2-5; 7 bases agree with TRBD1. This CDR3 is 15 amino acids long. The V gene end was trimmed by 3 bases and the J gene end by 5 bases; junction bases not matched to a gene: 9. Germline V gives CDR1 KGHSY, CDR2 FQNENV. CDR3 sequence reads: CASSQRQGQVETQYF. CDR3 nucleotide sequence: TGTGCCAGCAGCCAGCGACAGGGCCAGGTCGAGACCCAGTACTTC.

The chain recombines TRBV5-1 with TRBJ1-1; 7 nucleotides align to TRBD1. V was pared by 0 bases and J by 3 bases, with 5 bases of the junction left unmatched. The CDR3 contains 15 residues. Germline lookup yields CDR1 SGHRS and CDR2 YFSETQ. CDR3 amino acids: CASSLAGRGHTEAFF. The CDR3 DNA follows: TGCGCCAGCAGCTTGGCCGGGAGGGGGCACACTGAAGCTTTCTTT.

The V gene is TRBV9, the J gene TRBJ2-1; TRBD2 matches at 7 bases. This CDR3 is 15 amino acids long. Looked up from germline, CDR1 is SGDLS and CDR2 is YYNGEE. V was pared by 0 bases and J by 7 bases, with 7 bases of the junction left unmatched. The CDR3 coding sequence is TGTGCCAGCAGCGTAGATCACGGGAGGATGAATGAGCAGTTCTTC. Its protein is CASSVDHGRMNEQFF. Full variable domain (remainder filled in from reference TRBV9 and TRBJ2-1): DSGVTQTPKHLITATGQRVTLRCSPRSGDLSVYWYQQSLDQGLQFLIQYYNGEERAKGNILERFSAQQFPDLHSELNLSSLELGDSALYFCASSVDHGRMNEQFFGPGTRLTVL.

The gene calls are TRBV5-8 and TRBJ2-2; 7 bases line up with TRBD1. The CDR3 runs 18 residues. The germline gives CDR1 SGHTS, CDR2 YDEGEE. Losses at the gene ends were 4 bases for V and 0 bases for J; bases not matched to a gene: 12. In DNA, the CDR3 is TGTGCCAGCAGCCGACGCACTTGGGACAGAACGAACACCGGGGAGCTGTTTTTT. This encodes CASSRRTWDRTNTGELFF. Filled out from reference TRBV5-8 and TRBJ2-2, the complete variable domain reads EAGVTQSPTHLIKTRGQQATLRCSPISGHTSVYWYQQALGLGLQFLLWYDEGEERNRGNFPPRFSGRQFPNYSSELNVNALELEDSALYLCASSRRTWDRTNTGELFFGEGSRLTVL.

The count of this clone is one. The J gene is TRBJ1-5, the V gene TRBV6-6, with a possible D match to TRBD1 (6 bases). Germline CDR1 is MNHNY and CDR2 is SVGAGI (reference sequence). The CDR3 loop spans 16 amino acids. V was shortened by 4 bases and J by 9 bases, with 22 bases between the two germline ends. The CDR3 bases are TGTGCCAGCAGTTTCACTGACAGGTCCGGAGGTTGGCCCCAGCATTTT. Translating it yields CASSFTDRSGGWPQHF.

The chain links TRBV6-5 to TRBJ2-7; 7 bases are shared with TRBD1. V shed 5 bases, J shed 1 base, and the junction held 5 bases outside the gene matches. CDR3 size: 14 residues. Germline CDR1 reads MNHEY; CDR2 reads SVGAGI. CDR3 DNA: TGTGCCAGCAGTCTACAGACAGGGTCCTACGAGCAGTACTTC. This translates into CASSLQTGSYEQYF.